This T cell receptor (beta chain) was identified in a study of cytomegalovirus exposure and HLA in healthy donors. In the PCR, 60 Vbeta and 13 Jbeta primers were used. Here immunoSEQ multiplex PCR was the method, and the copy in TCRdb shows in-frame clones only, minus some. The table lists 58,000 or so clones, more than 70% of them singletons. This clone was recorded a few times. The antigen remains undetermined. Germline-derived CDR1 and CDR2 are WSHSY and SAAADI. The J segment lost 1 base and the V segment lost 3 bases, leaving 1 base of the junction unmatched. The length of the CDR3 is 15 residues. Study-wide points: The productive fraction for most TCR beta V segments was about 90% or about 30% in an earlier analysis.

This rearrangement joins TRBV10-2 to TRBJ2-2, with 8 bases matching TRBD2. This TCR was sampled from a middle-aged man in good health and CMV-seropositive. The sequencing sample was made of PBMCs. The CDR3 sequence is CASSESGGNTGELFF. CDR3 DNA: TGCGCCAGCAGTGAAAGCGGGGGGAACACCGGGGAGCTGTTTTTT.